What follows are 26 T cell receptor beta chains derived from one specimen sequenced in a study of naive and memory T cell subsets. Both TRBC1 and TRBC2 were covered by a beta constant-region primer of two equimolar oligonucleotides. The ligated cDNA underwent four PCR rounds using SP2 and nested alpha and beta constant-region primers. MiXCR was run by TCRdb on the UMI-ligation and nested PCR reads, yielding one entry per CDR3 protein. The sample shows 95,000 to 150,000 distinct CDR3 sequences, roughly 36% of them seen only once. What was sequenced was central memory CD4+ T cells from blood. The receptors were gathered from a human donor in good health.

V gene TRBV7-8 combines with J gene TRBJ2-6; 10 bases fit TRBD1. The germline CDR1 and CDR2 sequences are SGHVS and FQNEAQ. The CDR3 totals 15 residues. The J segment lost 0 bases and the V segment lost 10 bases, leaving 3 bases of the junction unmatched. CDR3 sequence: CATGQGTSGANVLTF. For the CDR3, the DNA is TGTGCCACGGGACAGGGGACCTCTGGGGCCAACGTCCTGACTTTC.

DNA of the CDR3: TGCGCCAGCACCACCCTGGGCAGCCGGAACACCGGGGAGCTGTTTTTT. It specifies CASTTLGSRNTGELFF. The chain uses TRBV5-1 and TRBJ2-2; D remains ambiguous. The CDR3 extends over 16 amino acids. Germline values: CDR1 SGHRS, CDR2 YFSETQ. The V and J ends lost 6 bases and 1 base respectively, with 16 bases between them.

This clonotype was detected only a few times. This rearrangement joins TRBV14 to TRBJ2-1; 10 bases align to TRBD2. Germline CDR1 SGHDN, CDR2 FVKESK. The CDR3 has 13 residues. The trim removed 1 base at V and 15 bases at J, leaving 6 bases unmatched. CDR3 sequence (DNA): TGTGCCAGCAGCCAAGTTCTAGCGGGAGAACGGTTCTTC. It yields the protein CASSQVLAGERFF.

There are many counts of this clonotype. V usage is TRBV6-5 and J usage is TRBJ1-5; 7 bases map to TRBD1. V shed 6 bases and J 0 bases; nucleotides not matched to a gene: 2. CDR3 length: 14 amino acids. Germline values: CDR1 MNHEY, CDR2 SVGAGI. The CDR3 sequence: CASRDRHSNQPQHF. The CDR3 region has the DNA TGTGCCAGCAGGGACAGGCATAGCAATCAGCCCCAGCATTTT.

The chain combines TRBV30 with TRBJ1-2; D unresolved. Germline CDR1 GTSNPN, CDR2 SVGIG (reference sequence). The CDR3 contains 10 residues. V lost 2 bases to trimming and J lost 7 bases, with 5 bases between them. CDR3 residues: CAWSSGGYTF. The DNA of the CDR3 is TGTGCCTGGAGTTCGGGTGGCTACACCTTC.

The J gene is TRBJ2-2, the V gene TRBV7-9, with D possibly TRBD1 on 8 matching bases. Germline V CDR1 and CDR2: SEHNR, FQNEAQ (reference sequence). V was shortened by 5 bases and J by 5 bases, with 18 bases between the two germline ends. This CDR3 is 16 amino acids long. DNA of the CDR3: TGTGCCAGCAGCCTCAGAGGACAGGGAGGGACCGGGGAGCTGTTTTTT. Translation: CASSLRGQGGTGELFF.

This clonotype turned up a few times. The chain couples TRBV24-1 to TRBJ2-5; 7 positions agree with TRBD1. Germline V gene sequence: CDR1 KGHDR, CDR2 SFDVKD. The junction had 6 bases not matched to a gene; V was cut back by 4 bases and J by 2 bases. This CDR3 has 15 amino acids. The CDR3 loop reads CATSDPGTVQETQYF. CDR3 in DNA: TGTGCCACCAGTGACCCTGGGACAGTACAAGAGACCCAGTACTTC.

This sequence joins TRBV20-1 and TRBJ2-5, with 13 bases lining up with TRBD2. The germline CDR1 and CDR2 sequences are DFQATT and SNEGSKA (reference sequence). Unmatched junction bases numbered 9, after V lost 6 bases and J lost 5 bases. This CDR3 region has 15 residues. For the CDR3, the DNA is TGCAGTGCGATGGGGACTAGCGGGATGGAGGAGACCCAGTACTTC. This translates into CSAMGTSGMEETQYF.

This clonotype was observed a handful of times. This rearrangement joins TRBV5-1 to TRBJ2-2; D is possibly TRBD1 (6 bases). Germline loops: CDR1 SGHRS, CDR2 YFSETQ. This CDR3 comprises 12 residues. V was clipped by 5 bases and J by 4 bases, with 6 bases between them. CDR3 DNA: TGCGCCAGCAGACAGGGCACCGGGGAGCTGTTTTTT. Protein: CASRQGTGELFF.

V gene TRBV5-1 combines with J gene TRBJ1-3; perhaps TRBD1 as D (5 bases). This CDR3 is 15 amino acids long. The germline gives CDR1 SGHRS, CDR2 YFSETQ. The V end was cut by 0 bases, the J end by 4 bases, with 11 bases between. CDR3 amino acids: CASSLAGTEGNTIYF. In DNA form, the CDR3 reads TGCGCCAGCAGCTTGGCGGGGACTGAGGGAAACACCATATATTTT.

J is TRBJ2-7 and V is TRBV5-1; no definite D call. Germline CDR1 SGHRS, CDR2 YFSETQ. This CDR3 comprises 15 residues. V was shortened by 0 bases and J by 2 bases, with 12 bases between the two germline ends. Here the CDR3 reads CASSLEASPTYEQYF. The CDR3 DNA reads TGCGCCAGCAGCTTGGAGGCCAGTCCAACCTACGAGCAGTACTTC.

The chain carries TRBV6-5 and TRBJ1-6, with 9 bases lining up with TRBD1. The CDR3 spans 18 residues. V shed 2 bases, J shed 9 bases, and the junction held 14 bases outside the gene matches. CDR1 MNHEY and CDR2 SVGAGI come from the germline V gene. CDR3 bases: TGTGCCAGCAGTTACAGAGTCGGGGGACAGGGACTTAGTTCACCCCTCCACTTT. It is translated as CASSYRVGGQGLSSPLHF.

The chain uses TRBV11-2 and TRBJ2-1; 12 bases align to TRBD2. Losses at the gene ends were 5 bases for V and 2 bases for J; bases not matched to a gene: 4. From germline, CDR1 is SGHAT and CDR2 FQNNGV. The CDR3 consists of 16 residues. CDR3 amino acids: CASSRLAGVTYNEQFF. In nucleotides, the CDR3 is TGTGCCAGCAGCCGACTAGCGGGAGTAACCTACAATGAGCAGTTCTTC.

This sequence joins TRBV28 and TRBJ2-7; D might be TRBD1 or TRBD2, each matching 5 bases. CDR3 length equals 14 residues. V gave up 6 bases and J gave up 0 bases, with 12 bases separating them. The germline V gene has CDR1 MDHEN and CDR2 SYDVKM. CDR3 bases: TGTGCCAGCAGCCCGGGACGGAGCTCCTACGAGCAGTACTTC. Its translation is CASSPGRSSYEQYF.

The chain joins TRBV2 to TRBJ2-3; TRBD1 or TRBD2 may be the D gene (6 bases each). There are 13 residues in the CDR3. Germline V CDR1 and CDR2: SNHLY, FYNNEI. Trimming cost V 9 bases and J 2 bases, with 12 bases left between them. The CDR3 spells CASMRDNTDTQYF. The CDR3 DNA is TGTGCCAGTATGCGGGACAACACAGATACGCAGTATTTT.

This clonotype was recorded a few times. The chain combines TRBV5-1 with TRBJ1-1, with D unclear. V was cut by 0 bases and J by 0 bases, with 12 bases left in between. The germline V gene has CDR1 SGHRS and CDR2 YFSETQ. This CDR3 comprises 16 residues. The CDR3 here is CASSLVQPTMNTEAFF. The CDR3 DNA reads as TGCGCCAGCAGCTTGGTCCAGCCAACTATGAACACTGAAGCTTTCTTT.

This clonotype was observed a few times. The gene calls are TRBV5-1 and TRBJ2-7; D is possibly TRBD2 (6 bases). This CDR3 spans 15 amino acids. The V and J ends lost 0 bases and 2 bases respectively, with 12 bases between them. Germline loops: CDR1 SGHRS, CDR2 YFSETQ. CDR3: CASSLVWGRTYEQYF. In DNA form, the CDR3 reads TGCGCCAGCAGCTTGGTTTGGGGGAGGACCTACGAGCAGTACTTC. Drawing the rest from reference TRBV5-1 and TRBJ2-7, the complete variable domain is KAGVTQTPRYLIKTRGQQVTLSCSPISGHRSVSWYQQTPGQGLQFLFEYFSETQRNKGNFPGRFSGRQFSNSRSEMNVSTLELGDSALYLCASSLVWGRTYEQYFGPGTRLTVT.

The chain links TRBV5-1 to TRBJ2-1; the match to TRBD1 covers 9 bases. With 4 bases clipped from V and 8 bases from J, the junction kept 7 bases outside the gene matches. The CDR3 contains 14 residues. Germline loops: CDR1 SGHRS, CDR2 YFSETQ. CDR3 sequence reads: CASSAGQGLDEQFF. For the CDR3, the DNA is TGCGCCAGCAGCGCAGGACAGGGGTTGGATGAGCAGTTCTTC.

The rearrangement links TRBV28 to TRBJ2-4; D might be TRBD2 (5 bases). This CDR3 has 15 amino acids. The germline V gene has CDR1 MDHEN and CDR2 SYDVKM. V lost 5 bases and J lost 3, with 14 bases in between. Written as DNA, the CDR3 is TGTGCCAGCAGTCTCCGGGATGGGTTCAAAAACATTCAGTACTTC. Its protein is CASSLRDGFKNIQYF. The full variable domain, its missing parts supplied by reference TRBV28 and TRBJ2-4, is DVKVTQSSRYLVKRTGEKVFLECVQDMDHENMFWYRQDPGLGLRLIYFSYDVKMKEKGDIPEGYSVSREKKERFSLILESASTNQTSMYLCASSLRDGFKNIQYFGAGTRLSVL.

In the case of this clonotype: Germline is not matched at one junction end, which may reflect a read error. This chain connects TRBV7-8 to TRBJ2-1, with TRBD2 identical over 9 bases. Germline lookup yields CDR1 SGHVS and CDR2 FQNEAQ. This CDR3 region has 18 residues. The CDR3 protein is CASSPSPMKAGGGNERFF. The CDR3 DNA is TGTGCCAGCAGTCCCTCCCCAATGAAGGCGGGAGGGGGGAATGAGCGGTTCTTC.

The V call is TRBV20-1, the J call TRBJ2-5; 11 nucleotides match TRBD2. CDR3 length: 15 residues. Germline CDR1 is DFQATT and CDR2 is SNEGSKA (reference sequence). V lost 2 bases to trimming and J lost 4 bases; unmatched junction nucleotides: 6. CDR3 coding DNA: TGCAGTGCTAGACCTCTAGCGGGAGGCCCAGAGACCCAGTACTTC. It yields the protein CSARPLAGGPETQYF.

The chain couples TRBV6-6 to TRBJ1-5; 8 bases align to TRBD1. CDR1 is MNHNY, CDR2 SVGAGI, per germline (reference sequence). The CDR3 consists of 16 residues. Trimming cost V 8 bases and J 3 bases; bases outside gene matches: 12. CDR3 DNA: TGTGCCAGCGAAGACAGGGGTTTCACGGACAATCAGCCCCAGCATTTT. Amino acid sequence: CASEDRGFTDNQPQHF.

This clonotype was found a few times. V gene TRBV7-3 combines with J gene TRBJ2-4; D remains ambiguous. CDR3 length equals 13 residues. CDR1 is SGHTA, CDR2 FQGTGA, per germline. Trimming cost V 5 bases and J 9 bases, with 14 bases left between them. CDR3 DNA: TGTGCCAGCAGCCAGGACCCGATTGGCATTCAGTACTTC. It is translated as CASSQDPIGIQYF.

This chain links TRBV20-1 with TRBJ1-2; tentative D call: TRBD1 (5 bases). The CDR3 runs 12 residues. Germline CDR1 and CDR2: DFQATT and SNEGSKA (reference sequence). Trimming removed 0 bases at V and 7 bases at J, with 9 bases between. The CDR3 is CSARDLGTGYTF. The CDR3 DNA reads as TGCAGTGCTAGAGATCTAGGGACTGGCTACACCTTC.

The chain has TRBV30 and TRBJ2-3; TRBD2 agrees at 13 bases. This CDR3 has 17 amino acids. The V gene end was trimmed by 0 bases and the J gene end by 2 bases; junction bases not matched to a gene: 5. The germline V gene encodes CDR1 GTSNPN and CDR2 SVGIG (reference sequence). CDR3 protein: CAWSVLAGGGITDTQYF. The DNA of the CDR3 is TGTGCCTGGAGTGTACTAGCGGGAGGGGGCATCACAGATACGCAGTATTTT.

V gene TRBV11-3 combines with J gene TRBJ2-7; 8 positions match TRBD2. The CDR3 runs 17 residues. V trimming: 4 bases; J trimming: 0 bases; junction bases outside the gene matches: 11. The germline CDR1 and CDR2 sequences are SGHNT and YENEEA. Written as DNA, the CDR3 is TGTGCCAGCAGCTCTCTAGCTACTAGCGGCCTCTCCTACGAGCAGTACTTC. Translated: CASSSLATSGLSYEQYF.